These 6 T cell receptor beta chains came from one sample sequenced in a study of blood T cell repertoires in COVID-19. Generated by immunoSEQ multiplex PCR, the TCRdb table keeps only in-frame clones and is missing some. This sample has over 150,000 clones; over 80% occur once, and the top ten carry around 6.7%. Sequenced material: peripheral blood. The receptors come from a woman in her thirties or forties with COVID-19, enrolled during active disease.

The chain employs TRBV24-1 and TRBJ2-1; 8 bases map to TRBD2. The V and J ends lost 9 bases and 4 bases, in that order; junction bases with no gene match: 7. This CDR3 comprises 14 residues. Germline lookup yields CDR1 KGHDR and CDR2 SFDVKD. Here the CDR3 reads CATSGGGPYNEQFF. The CDR3 DNA is TGTGCCACCTCGGGCGGGGGGCCGTACAATGAGCAGTTCTTC.

The chain joins TRBV28 to TRBJ1-5; TRBD1 might be the D (5 bases). The CDR3 has 15 amino acids. Looked up from germline, CDR1 is MDHEN and CDR2 is SYDVKM. Trimming left V 2 bases short and J 4 bases short, with 12 bases between. CDR3 sequence reads: CASSLDAGLNQPQHF. CDR3 nucleotides: TGTGCCAGCAGTTTAGATGCAGGGCTAAATCAGCCCCAGCATTTT.

The genes are TRBV24-1 and TRBJ1-3, with TRBD1 as a possible D gene (5 bases). The CDR3 covers 14 residues. Germline CDR1 reads KGHDR; CDR2 reads SFDVKD. V lost 9 bases and J lost 0, with 11 bases in between. This CDR3 is CATRGTASGNTIYF. The CDR3 coding sequence is TGTGCCACCCGGGGGACGGCCTCTGGAAACACCATATATTTT.

The J gene is TRBJ1-4, the V gene TRBV5-3; D possibly corresponds to TRBD1 (5 bases). TRBV5-3 is given ORF status, its function remaining uncertain. This CDR3 comprises 17 residues. V was shortened by 4 bases and J by 3 bases, with 19 bases between the two germline ends. This CDR3 reads CARSMPGGDAANEKLFF. As DNA, the CDR3 is TGTGCCAGAAGCATGCCGGGCGGGGACGCGGCTAATGAAAAACTGTTTTTT.

The chain employs TRBV6-5 and TRBJ1-5; 7 bases agree with TRBD1. The CDR3 runs 13 residues. Germline loops: CDR1 MNHEY, CDR2 SVGAGI. The V segment lost 7 bases and the J segment 3 bases; nucleotides outside the gene matches: 3. The CDR3 is CASTGTVNQPQHF. The DNA of the CDR3 is TGTGCCAGCACTGGGACAGTCAATCAGCCCCAGCATTTT.

The V gene is TRBV5-1, the J gene TRBJ2-1; 7 nucleotides align to TRBD1. The germline V gene has CDR1 SGHRS and CDR2 YFSETQ. The junction had 3 bases not matched to a gene; V was cut back by 2 bases and J by 4 bases. CDR3 size: 14 residues. The CDR3 protein is CASSFQGEYNEQFF. For the CDR3, the DNA is TGCGCCAGCAGCTTCCAGGGGGAGTACAATGAGCAGTTCTTC.